These 20 T cell receptor beta chains originate from one sample sequenced in a study of shared clonotypes between healthy human individuals. Sequencing was performed with immunoSEQ multiplex PCR; in TCRdb, only in-frame clones are kept and a portion is missing. Of 300,000 to 400,000 clones in the sample, around 86% were seen once. Input material: memory CD8+ T cells sorted from blood. Subset in this sample: CD45RO+ cells pooled with CCR7-negative TemRA cells. Receptors originate from a man in his late teens or twenties in good health.

This clone occurred once. The chain is built from TRBV2 and TRBJ1-3; D not resolved. The CDR3 is 14 residues long. CDR1 and CDR2 (germline): SNHLY, FYNNEI. The ends were cut back, 8 bases at V and 0 bases at J, with 11 bases in the middle. The CDR3 sequence is CASGTWGSGNTIYF. DNA of the CDR3: TGTGCCAGCGGTACTTGGGGCTCTGGAAACACCATATATTTT.

The rearrangement uses TRBV9 and TRBJ2-3; TRBD2 agrees at 10 bases. V shed 0 bases, J shed 2 bases, and the junction held 12 bases outside the gene matches. The length of the CDR3 is 19 residues. Looked up from germline, CDR1 is SGDLS and CDR2 is YYNGEE. This CDR3 is CASSVAASGGASITDTQYF. CDR3 nucleotide sequence: TGTGCCAGCAGCGTAGCGGCTAGCGGGGGTGCCTCAATCACAGATACGCAGTATTTT.

This chain joins TRBV9 and TRBJ1-2; D gene uncertain. The CDR3 totals 13 residues. V was shortened by 4 bases and J by 2 bases, with 9 bases between the two germline ends. CDR1 is SGDLS, CDR2 YYNGEE, per germline. CDR3 amino acids: CASSPDGNYGYTF. The CDR3 DNA sequence: TGTGCCAGCAGCCCGGACGGGAACTATGGCTACACCTTC.

The chain employs TRBV7-8 and TRBJ2-7; D ambiguous. Trimming removed 5 bases at V and 3 bases at J, with 17 bases between. CDR1 SGHVS and CDR2 FQNEAQ come from the germline V gene. The CDR3 loop spans 15 amino acids. The CDR3 nucleotides read TGTGCCAGCAGCCCCCCGGGTCGACGGCGCTACGAGCAGTACTTC. Amino acids: CASSPPGRRRYEQYF.

The V call is TRBV7-9, the J call TRBJ1-3; D perhaps matches TRBD1 (5 bases). The CDR3 loop spans 15 amino acids. Germline assignment: CDR1 SEHNR and CDR2 FQNEAQ (reference sequence). V was clipped by 2 bases and J by 1 base, with 9 bases between them. CDR3 residues: CASSLQGSSGNTIYF. The CDR3 DNA sequence: TGTGCCAGCAGCTTACAGGGAAGTTCTGGAAACACCATATATTTT.

The V and J genes are TRBV28 and TRBJ1-2; 10 nucleotides align to TRBD1. The J segment lost 6 bases and the V segment lost 5 bases, leaving 6 bases of the junction unmatched. This CDR3 comprises 14 residues. Germline V CDR1 and CDR2: MDHEN, SYDVKM. Here the CDR3 reads CASSPTGGRDGYTF. DNA for the CDR3: TGTGCCAGCAGTCCGACAGGGGGCCGGGATGGCTACACCTTC.

The rearrangement joins TRBV9 to TRBJ1-5; unclear D gene. Per the germline V gene, CDR1 is SGDLS and CDR2 is YYNGEE. Trimming left V 2 bases short and J 1 base short, with 10 bases between. The CDR3 runs to 15 residues. This CDR3 reads CASSVDTSSNQPQHF. DNA of the CDR3: TGTGCCAGCAGCGTTGACACATCGAGCAATCAGCCCCAGCATTTT.

To note about this clone: The sample contains more than one DNA sequence encoding this CDR3. The chain is built from TRBV28 and TRBJ1-1; possibly TRBD1 for D (6 bases). The CDR3 is 14 residues long. Germline V gene data show CDR1 as MDHEN and CDR2 as SYDVKM. Trimming removed 3 bases from V and 1 base from J, with 9 bases in between. The CDR3 DNA reads TGTGCCAGCAGTTTCCGAGGGGGGAACACTGAAGCTTTCTTT. This sequence encodes CASSFRGGNTEAFF.

This chain joins TRBV9 and TRBJ2-7, with D perhaps assigned TRBD1 or TRBD2 (5 bases each). Trimming cost V 3 bases and J 6 bases, with 13 bases left between them. Germline CDR1 and CDR2: SGDLS and YYNGEE. The CDR3 covers 13 residues. CDR3 in DNA: TGTGCCAGCAGCGCAGGGACGACATCCGAGCAGTACTTC. Translation gives CASSAGTTSEQYF. The entire variable domain, with the rest obtained from reference TRBV9 and TRBJ2-7, is as follows: DSGVTQTPKHLITATGQRVTLRCSPRSGDLSVYWYQQSLDQGLQFLIQYYNGEERAKGNILERFSAQQFPDLHSELNLSSLELGDSALYFCASSAGTTSEQYFGPGTRLTVT.

This chain uses TRBV29-1 with TRBJ2-7; D is undetermined. This CDR3 is 12 amino acids long. Germline CDR1 and CDR2: SQVTM and ANQGSEA. V lost 5 bases and J 5 bases, leaving 13 bases between the germline ends. CDR3 DNA: TGCAGCGTTCTCGAAAAACGCAACGAGCAGTACTTC. This gives the protein CSVLEKRNEQYF.

The chain has TRBV5-1 and TRBJ2-1; no clear D gene. This CDR3 comprises 12 residues. In germline, CDR1 is SGHRS, CDR2 YFSETQ. Trimming stripped 1 base from V and 6 bases from J, with 5 bases between. DNA of the CDR3: TGCGCCAGCAGCTTGAACGGCAATGAGCAGTTCTTC. This codes for CASSLNGNEQFF.

The genes are TRBV6-5 and TRBJ1-1; no definite D call. Germline lookup yields CDR1 MNHEY and CDR2 SVGAGI. The CDR3 loop spans 16 amino acids. V shed 0 bases and J shed 2 bases, with 13 bases lying between them. CDR3 sequence: CASSYSPDKTNTEAFF. CDR3 nucleotide sequence: TGTGCCAGCAGTTACTCCCCGGATAAGACCAACACTGAAGCTTTCTTT.

J is TRBJ2-7 and V is TRBV5-6, with 7 bases aligning to TRBD2. V was pared by 3 bases and J by 0 bases, with 0 bases of the junction left unmatched. CDR1 is SGHDT and CDR2 is YYEEEE in the germline V gene. This CDR3 is built from 13 residues. CDR3 loop: CASSWDYSYEQYF. CDR3 nucleotides: TGTGCCAGCAGCTGGGACTACTCCTACGAGCAGTACTTC.

CDR3 DNA: TGCGCCAGCAGTCGGACAGGTCCCAGCTCCTACAATGAGCAGTTCTTC. Its protein product is CASSRTGPSSYNEQFF. V is TRBV10-2 and J is TRBJ2-1; 7 nucleotides match TRBD1. The CDR3 extends over 16 amino acids. Germline V lookup: CDR1 WSHSY, CDR2 SAAADI. V lost 5 bases to trimming and J lost 0 bases; unmatched junction nucleotides: 7.

The rearrangement joins TRBV27 to TRBJ2-7; possible D gene TRBD2, 5 bases. Trimming shortened V by 3 bases and J by 3 bases, and 12 bases separated the two germline ends. Germline CDR1 MNHEY, CDR2 SMNVEV (reference sequence). This CDR3 region has 14 residues. The CDR3 coding sequence is TGTGCCAGCAGTTTGAGAGGGAACCGCTACGAGCAGTACTTC. Amino acid sequence: CASSLRGNRYEQYF.

This clone appeared a single time. J is TRBJ2-7 and V is TRBV5-5; TRBD1 matches 10 bases. From germline, CDR1 is SGHKS and CDR2 YYEKEE (reference sequence). Trimming took 2 bases from V and 3 from J; bases not matched to a gene: 5. This CDR3 has 15 amino acids. For the CDR3, the DNA is TGTGCCAGCAGCTTCCGGGACAGGGGATACTACGAGCAGTACTTC. It yields the protein CASSFRDRGYYEQYF.

The chain combines TRBV9 with TRBJ1-4; maybe TRBD1 (5 bases). The CDR3 is made up of 15 amino acids. CDR1 is SGDLS and CDR2 is YYNGEE in the germline V gene. Trimming cost V 3 bases and J 4 bases, with 13 bases left between them. The CDR3 coding sequence is TGTGCCAGCAGCGGTCAGGGAGGGGTTAATGAAAAACTGTTTTTT. Its protein is CASSGQGGVNEKLFF. Filled out from reference TRBV9 and TRBJ1-4, the complete variable domain reads DSGVTQTPKHLITATGQRVTLRCSPRSGDLSVYWYQQSLDQGLQFLIQYYNGEERAKGNILERFSAQQFPDLHSELNLSSLELGDSALYFCASSGQGGVNEKLFFGSGTQLSVL.

This chain uses TRBV27 with TRBJ2-7; possible D gene TRBD2, 5 bases. Germline-derived CDR1 and CDR2 are MNHEY and SMNVEV (reference sequence). V was pared by 8 bases and J by 3 bases, with 14 bases between. CDR3 size: 13 residues. The CDR3 region is CASGIPGDYEQYF. The CDR3 bases are TGTGCCAGCGGCATCCCCGGGGACTACGAGCAGTACTTC.

About this clone: The sample contains more than one DNA sequence encoding this CDR3. The chain couples TRBV9 to TRBJ1-2, with D tentatively TRBD1 (5 bases). With 2 bases removed from V and 2 bases from J, the gap between germline ends came to 10 bases. The CDR3 spans 14 residues. Germline loops: CDR1 SGDLS, CDR2 YYNGEE. The CDR3 protein is CASSVAGTNYGYTF. The CDR3 DNA follows: TGTGCCAGCAGCGTCGCTGGGACCAACTATGGCTACACCTTC.

The chain has TRBV28 and TRBJ1-6; 7 nucleotides align to TRBD1. Germline V CDR1 and CDR2: MDHEN, SYDVKM. The CDR3 extends over 16 amino acids. Trimming took 3 bases from V and 7 from J; bases not matched to a gene: 9. The CDR3 spells CASSLARTGDNSPLHF. CDR3 in DNA: TGTGCCAGCAGTTTGGCCCGGACAGGAGACAATTCACCCCTCCACTTT.